A selection of T cell receptor beta chains follows, all from one sample in a study of shared clonotypes between healthy human individuals. Libraries were prepared by immunoSEQ multiplex PCR; TCRdb keeps only in-frame clonotypes and omits some of them. The table has hundreds of thousands of clones, 75% to 80% seen once. Source material: PBMCs. Receptors originate from a woman in her 40s in good health. Some clones in this sample may be carry-over from other donors' samples. Both conserved end residues are part of each CDR3. The D gene is left open where the match is weak. Only part of the rows carry a size: once, few, many, or a class if the clone is expanded.

d_gene,j_gene,abundance,v_gene,CDR3aa,CDR3nt
TRBD1,TRBJ1-1,once,TRBV27,CASSFTDRGSTEAFF,TGTGCCAGCAGTTTTACTGACAGGGGAAGCACTGAAGCTTTCTTT
NA,TRBJ1-1,NA,TRBV11-2,CASSLDSAEAFF,TGTGCCAGCAGCTTAGATAGCGCTGAAGCTTTCTTT
NA,TRBJ1-1,NA,TRBV27,CASSNWRLDTEAFF,TGTGCCAGCAGCAACTGGCGTTTGGACACTGAAGCTTTCTTT
NA,TRBJ2-7,once,TRBV18,CASSPLGGDNSYEQYF,TGTGCCAGCTCACCACTGGGGGGGGACAACTCCTACGAGCAGTACTTC
TRBD2,TRBJ2-7,few,TRBV19,CASSPRGAGGLYEQYF,TGTGCCAGTAGCCCGCGGGGGGCGGGAGGACTTTACGAGCAGTACTTC
TRBD1,TRBJ2-5,NA,TRBV11-2,CAGRTGNQETQYF,TGTGCCGGGCGGACAGGGAACCAAGAGACCCAGTACTTC
NA,TRBJ1-1,once,TRBV6-5,CASSTGGTEAFF,TGTGCCAGCAGTACGGGGGGGACTGAAGCTTTCTTT
TRBD1,TRBJ2-7,NA,TRBV4-1,CASSQGPGQGYEQYF,TGCGCCAGTTCGCAAGGCCCGGGACAGGGTTACGAGCAGTACTTC
NA,TRBJ2-7,NA,TRBV7-2,CASSLAAGIQYEQYF,TGTGCCAGCAGCTTAGCGGCGGGAATCCAGTACGAGCAGTACTTC
TRBD2,TRBJ2-5,NA,TRBV6-1,CASRGAGGDETQYF,TGTGCCAGCAGGGGCGCGGGGGGGGACGAGACCCAGTACTTC
NA,TRBJ1-1,NA,TRBV25-1,CASSRQGKNTEAFF,TGTGCCAGCAGTAGGCAGGGGAAGAACACTGAAGCTTTCTTT
TRBD1,TRBJ1-2,once,TRBV5-4,CASSSGVTQGSEGYTF,TGTGCCAGCAGCTCGGGCGTAACACAGGGGTCGGAGGGCTACACCTTC
TRBD2,TRBJ2-7,NA,TRBV7-9,CASSYGTRTYEQYF,TGTGCCAGCAGCTATGGGACTAGGACCTACGAGCAGTACTTC
NA,TRBJ2-5,NA,TRBV9,CASSISGALTETQYF,TGTGCCAGCAGCATCTCCGGGGCCCTAACTGAGACCCAGTACTTC
TRBD2,TRBJ2-7,NA,TRBV11-2,CASSGSGAYEQYF,TGTGCCAGCAGCGGTAGCGGGGCCTACGAGCAGTACTTC
NA,TRBJ2-5,NA,TRBV6-1,CASSEAGVKQETQYF,TGTGCCAGCAGTGAAGCTGGGGTAAAGCAAGAGACCCAGTACTTC
NA,TRBJ2-3,few,TRBV4-1,CASSQGVAGNYYTDTQYF,TGCGCCAGCAGCCAGGGGGTCGCAGGGAATTATTACACAGATACGCAGTATTTT
NA,TRBJ2-6,NA,TRBV5-1,CASSPPGGANVLTF,TGCGCCAGCAGCCCCCCTGGAGGGGCCAACGTCCTGACTTTC
TRBD1,TRBJ2-7,NA,TRBV7-7,CASSVSGGEQYF,TGTGCTAGCAGCGTTTCAGGGGGCGAGCAGTACTTC
NA,TRBJ2-5,NA,TRBV6-5,CASSYPGTKETQYF,TGTGCCAGCAGTTACCCAGGAACCAAAGAGACCCAGTACTTC
NA,TRBJ2-1,NA,TRBV7-4,CASSPGKVADRNEQFF,TGTGCCAGCAGCCCTGGTAAGGTAGCGGACCGCAATGAGCAGTTCTTC
NA,TRBJ1-2,NA,TRBV2,CASSEALWARDGYTF,TGTGCCAGCAGTGAAGCGCTTTGGGCGCGGGATGGCTACACCTTC
NA,TRBJ1-2,NA,TRBV7-2,CASSYPSGEDGYTF,TGTGCCAGCAGCTATCCCTCGGGGGAGGATGGCTACACCTTC
NA,TRBJ1-5,few,TRBV4-2,CASSQEGQGILHF,TGTGCCAGCAGCCAAGAGGGGCAGGGAATTCTGCATTTT
NA,TRBJ1-4,NA,TRBV5-6,CASSSGTPTNEGLFF,TGTGCCAGCAGTTCTGGGACACCAACTAATGAAGGACTGTTTTTT
NA,TRBJ2-2,many,TRBV10-3,CATGAQTTGELFF,TGTGCCACTGGGGCACAAACCACCGGGGAGCTGTTTTTT
NA,TRBJ2-5,NA,TRBV29-1,CSGGIGGETQYF,TGCAGCGGGGGGATAGGGGGAGAGACCCAGTACTTC
NA,TRBJ2-7,NA,TRBV29-1,CSVEGQGKNEQYF,TGCAGCGTTGAAGGCCAGGGGAAAAACGAGCAGTACTTC
TRBD2,TRBJ2-7,few,TRBV18,CASSPSGGGPYEQYF,TGTGCCAGCTCACCATCTGGGGGGGGACCCTACGAGCAGTACTTC
NA,TRBJ2-7,NA,TRBV14,CASSQDGGNPYEQYF,TGTGCCAGCAGCCAAGATGGGGGCAATCCCTACGAGCAGTACTTC
NA,TRBJ2-6,NA,TRBV4-3,CASSQGLSGANVLTF,TGCGCCAGCAGCCAGGGCCTCTCTGGGGCCAACGTCCTGACTTTC